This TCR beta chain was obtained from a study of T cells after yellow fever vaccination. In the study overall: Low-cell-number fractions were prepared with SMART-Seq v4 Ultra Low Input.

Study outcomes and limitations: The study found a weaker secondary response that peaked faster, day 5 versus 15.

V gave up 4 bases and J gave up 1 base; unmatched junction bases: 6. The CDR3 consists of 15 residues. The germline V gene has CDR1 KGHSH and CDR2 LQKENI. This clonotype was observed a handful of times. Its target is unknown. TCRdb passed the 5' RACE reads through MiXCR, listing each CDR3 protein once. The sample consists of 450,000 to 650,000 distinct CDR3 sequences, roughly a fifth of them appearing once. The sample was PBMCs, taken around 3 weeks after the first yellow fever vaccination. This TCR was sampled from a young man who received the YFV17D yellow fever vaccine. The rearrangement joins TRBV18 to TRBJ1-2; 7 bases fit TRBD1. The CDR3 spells CASSQRTGDNYGYTF. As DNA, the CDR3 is TGTGCCAGCTCACAACGGACAGGCGATAACTATGGCTACACCTTC. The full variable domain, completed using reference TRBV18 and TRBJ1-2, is NAGVMQNPRHLVRRRGQEARLRCSPMKGHSHVYWYRQLPEEGLKFMVYLQKENIIDESGMPKERFSAEFPKEGPSILRIQQVVRGDSAAYFCASSQRTGDNYGYTFGSGTRLTVV.